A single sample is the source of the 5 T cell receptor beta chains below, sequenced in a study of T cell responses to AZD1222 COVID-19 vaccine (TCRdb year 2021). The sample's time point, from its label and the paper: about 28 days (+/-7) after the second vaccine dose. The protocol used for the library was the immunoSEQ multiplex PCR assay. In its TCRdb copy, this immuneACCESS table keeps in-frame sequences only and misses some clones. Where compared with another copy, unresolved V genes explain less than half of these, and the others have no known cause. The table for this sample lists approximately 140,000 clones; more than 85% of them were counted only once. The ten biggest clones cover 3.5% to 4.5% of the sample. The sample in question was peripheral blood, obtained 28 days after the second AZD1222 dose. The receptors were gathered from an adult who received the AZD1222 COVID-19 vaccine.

The CDR3 protein is CASSVDSGNQETQYF. The CDR3 nucleotides read TGTGCCAGCAGCGTAGATTCAGGGAACCAAGAGACCCAGTACTTC. This sequence joins TRBV9 and TRBJ2-5; possibly TRBD1 for D (5 bases). CDR1 is SGDLS and CDR2 is YYNGEE in the germline V gene. Trimming took off 0 bases at V and 0 bases at J, with 9 bases between the two ends. CDR3 length: 15 residues.

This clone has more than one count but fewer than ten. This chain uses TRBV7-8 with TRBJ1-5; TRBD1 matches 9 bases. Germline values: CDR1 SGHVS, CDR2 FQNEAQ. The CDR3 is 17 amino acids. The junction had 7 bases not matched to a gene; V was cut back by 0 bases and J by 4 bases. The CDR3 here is CASSLARGGQGNQPQHF. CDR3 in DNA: TGTGCCAGCAGCTTAGCGCGGGGTGGACAGGGGAATCAGCCCCAGCATTTT. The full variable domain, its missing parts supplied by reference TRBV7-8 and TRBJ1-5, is GAGVSQSPRYKVAKRGQDVALRCDPISGHVSLFWYQQALGQGPEFLTYFQNEAQLDKSGLPSDRFFAERPEGSVSTLKIQRTQQEDSAVYLCASSLARGGQGNQPQHFGDGTRLSIL.

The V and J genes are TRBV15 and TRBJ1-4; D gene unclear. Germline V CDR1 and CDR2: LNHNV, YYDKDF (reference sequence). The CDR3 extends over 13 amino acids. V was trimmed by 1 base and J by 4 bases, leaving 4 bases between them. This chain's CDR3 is CATSRALNEKLFF. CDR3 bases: TGTGCCACCAGCAGAGCCCTTAATGAAAAACTGTTTTTT.

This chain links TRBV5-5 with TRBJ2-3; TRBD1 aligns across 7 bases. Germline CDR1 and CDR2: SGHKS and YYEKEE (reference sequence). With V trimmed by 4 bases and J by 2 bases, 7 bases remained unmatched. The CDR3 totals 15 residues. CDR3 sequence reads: CASSREGASTDTQYF. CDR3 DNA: TGTGCCAGCAGCAGAGAGGGGGCGTCCACAGATACGCAGTATTTT.

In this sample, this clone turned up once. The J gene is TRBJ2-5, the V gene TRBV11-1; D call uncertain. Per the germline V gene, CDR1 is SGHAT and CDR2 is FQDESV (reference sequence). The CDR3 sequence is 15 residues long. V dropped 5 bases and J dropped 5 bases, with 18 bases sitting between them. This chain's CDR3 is CASSPGPDPSETQYF. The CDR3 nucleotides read TGTGCCAGCAGCCCCGGACCGGATCCCTCGGAGACCCAGTACTTC.